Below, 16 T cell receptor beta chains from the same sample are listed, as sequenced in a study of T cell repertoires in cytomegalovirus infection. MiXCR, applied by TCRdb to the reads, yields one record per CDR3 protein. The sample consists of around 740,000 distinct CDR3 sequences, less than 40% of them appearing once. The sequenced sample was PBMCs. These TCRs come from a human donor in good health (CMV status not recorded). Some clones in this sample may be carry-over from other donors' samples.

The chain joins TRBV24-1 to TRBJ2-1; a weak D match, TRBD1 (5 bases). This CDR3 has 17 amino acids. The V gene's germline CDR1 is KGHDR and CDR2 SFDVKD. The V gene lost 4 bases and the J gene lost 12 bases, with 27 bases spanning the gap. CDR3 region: CATSDPTQKGIQRGQFF. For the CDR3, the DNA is TGTGCCACCAGTGACCCCACCCAGAAGGGGATTCAAAGAGGGCAGTTCTTC.

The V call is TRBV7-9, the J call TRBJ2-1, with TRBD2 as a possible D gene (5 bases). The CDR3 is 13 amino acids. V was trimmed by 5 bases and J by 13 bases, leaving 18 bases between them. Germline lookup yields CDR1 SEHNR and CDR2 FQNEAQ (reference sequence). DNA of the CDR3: TGTGCCAGCAGCGATGCCGTCCCGGGGATTCAGTTCTTC. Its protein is CASSDAVPGIQFF.

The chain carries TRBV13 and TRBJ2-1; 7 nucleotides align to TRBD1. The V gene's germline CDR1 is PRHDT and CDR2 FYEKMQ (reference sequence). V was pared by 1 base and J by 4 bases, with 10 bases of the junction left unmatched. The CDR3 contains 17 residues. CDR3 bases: TGTGCCAGCAGCTTAGTCGGGACAGCCAGAGGGTACAATGAGCAGTTCTTC. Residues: CASSLVGTARGYNEQFF.

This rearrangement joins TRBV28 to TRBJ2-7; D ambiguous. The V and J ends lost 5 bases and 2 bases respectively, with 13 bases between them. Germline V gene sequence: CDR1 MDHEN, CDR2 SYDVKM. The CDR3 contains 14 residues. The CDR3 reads CASSLRVLTYEQYF. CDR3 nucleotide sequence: TGTGCCAGCAGTCTCCGGGTTTTAACCTACGAGCAGTACTTC.

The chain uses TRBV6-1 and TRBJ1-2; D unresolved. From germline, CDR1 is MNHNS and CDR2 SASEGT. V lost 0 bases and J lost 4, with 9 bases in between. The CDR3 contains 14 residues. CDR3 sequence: CASSEAIEIYGYTF. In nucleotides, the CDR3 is TGTGCCAGCAGTGAAGCGATAGAGATCTATGGCTACACCTTC.

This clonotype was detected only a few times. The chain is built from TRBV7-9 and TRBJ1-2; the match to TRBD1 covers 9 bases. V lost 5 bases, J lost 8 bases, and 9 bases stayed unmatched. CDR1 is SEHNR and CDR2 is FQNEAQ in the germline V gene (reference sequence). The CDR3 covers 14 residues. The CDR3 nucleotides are TGTGCCAGCAGCCCGCCCGGGACAGGGATAGGCTACACCTTC. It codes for CASSPPGTGIGYTF.

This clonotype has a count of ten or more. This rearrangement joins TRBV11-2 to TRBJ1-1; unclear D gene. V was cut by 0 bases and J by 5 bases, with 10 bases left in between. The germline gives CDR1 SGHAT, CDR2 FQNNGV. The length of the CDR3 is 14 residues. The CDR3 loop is CASSLDRFRTEAFF. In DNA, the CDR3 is TGTGCCAGCAGCTTAGACAGGTTCCGAACTGAAGCTTTCTTT.

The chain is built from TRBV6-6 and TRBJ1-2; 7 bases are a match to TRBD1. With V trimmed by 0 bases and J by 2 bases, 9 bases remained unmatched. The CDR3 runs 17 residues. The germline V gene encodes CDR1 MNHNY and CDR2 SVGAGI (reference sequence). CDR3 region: CASSYSDRQGVNYGYTF. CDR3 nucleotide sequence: TGTGCCAGCAGTTACTCGGACCGACAGGGAGTAAACTATGGCTACACCTTC.

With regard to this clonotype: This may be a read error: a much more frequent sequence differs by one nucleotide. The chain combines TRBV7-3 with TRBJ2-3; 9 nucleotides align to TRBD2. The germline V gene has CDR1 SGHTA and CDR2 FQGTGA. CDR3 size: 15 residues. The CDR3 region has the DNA TGTGCCAGCAGCGCTGGCGGGGGGGCGACAGATACGCAGTGTTTT. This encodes CASSAGGGATDTQCF.

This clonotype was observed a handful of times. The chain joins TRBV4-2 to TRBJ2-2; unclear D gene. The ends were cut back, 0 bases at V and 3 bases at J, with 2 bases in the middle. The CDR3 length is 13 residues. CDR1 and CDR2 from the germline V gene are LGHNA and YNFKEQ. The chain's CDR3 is CASSQDHTGELFF. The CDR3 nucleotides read TGTGCCAGCAGCCAAGACCACACCGGGGAGCTGTTTTTT.

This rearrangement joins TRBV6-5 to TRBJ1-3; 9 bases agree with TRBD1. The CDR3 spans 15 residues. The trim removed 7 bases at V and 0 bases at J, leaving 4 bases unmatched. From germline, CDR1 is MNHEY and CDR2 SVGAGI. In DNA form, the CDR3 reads TGTGCCAGCACTTTGACAGGGGGCTCTGGAAACACCATATATTTT. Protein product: CASTLTGGSGNTIYF.

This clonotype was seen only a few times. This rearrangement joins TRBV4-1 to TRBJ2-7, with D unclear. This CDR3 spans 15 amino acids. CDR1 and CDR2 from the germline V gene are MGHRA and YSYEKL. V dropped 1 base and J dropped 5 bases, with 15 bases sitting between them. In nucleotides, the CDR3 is TGCGCCAGCAGCCAAGTTTTTACGGGTTTAAACGAGCAGTACTTC. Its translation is CASSQVFTGLNEQYF.

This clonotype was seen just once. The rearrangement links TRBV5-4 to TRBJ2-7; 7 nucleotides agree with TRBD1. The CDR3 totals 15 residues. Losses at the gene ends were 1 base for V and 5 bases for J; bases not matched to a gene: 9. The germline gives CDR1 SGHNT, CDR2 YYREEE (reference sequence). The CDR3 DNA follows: TGTGCCAGCAGCTTGAGGGGGCGAGGGGCCGACGAGCAGTACTTC. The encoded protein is CASSLRGRGADEQYF.

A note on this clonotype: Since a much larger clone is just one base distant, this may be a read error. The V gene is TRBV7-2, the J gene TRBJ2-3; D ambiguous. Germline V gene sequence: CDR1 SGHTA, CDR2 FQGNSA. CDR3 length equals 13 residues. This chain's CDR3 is CSSSLGLADTQYF. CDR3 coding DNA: TGTTCCAGCAGCTTAGGCTTGGCGGATACGCAGTATTTT.

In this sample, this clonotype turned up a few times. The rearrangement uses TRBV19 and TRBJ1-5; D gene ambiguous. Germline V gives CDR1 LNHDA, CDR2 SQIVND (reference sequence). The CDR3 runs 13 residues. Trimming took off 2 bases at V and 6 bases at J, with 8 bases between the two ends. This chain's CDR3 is CASSIRVSQPQHF. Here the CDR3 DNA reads TGTGCCAGTAGTATAAGGGTTAGTCAGCCCCAGCATTTT.

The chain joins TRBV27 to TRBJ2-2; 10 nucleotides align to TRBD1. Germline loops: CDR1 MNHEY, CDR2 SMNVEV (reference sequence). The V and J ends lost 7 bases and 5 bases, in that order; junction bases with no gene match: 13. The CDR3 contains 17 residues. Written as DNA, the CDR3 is TGTGCCAGCACCCACCTTCCGACAGGGGGCGAAACCGGGGAGCTGTTTTTT. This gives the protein CASTHLPTGGETGELFF.